Listed below are T cell receptor beta chains from one sample, sequenced in a study of blood T cell repertoires in COVID-19. The repertoire was sequenced with immunoSEQ multiplex PCR; TCRdb's copy has only in-frame clones and lacks some. The sample lists around 210,000 clones; roughly 90% were seen once. Sequencing was done on a sample of peripheral blood. The source of these receptors is a woman between 70 and 85 years old with acute or convalescent COVID-19. Each CDR3 is given with its conserved first and last residue. The D gene is left open where the match is weak. A clone size is listed for some rows: how often the clone was seen (once, few, many), or a class if it is expanded.

>TRBV3-1/TRBV3-2|TRBJ1-6|NA|NA
CASSQVVQGRSPLHF
TGTGCCAGCAGCCAAGTGGTACAGGGAAGGTCACCCCTCCACTTT
>TRBV3-1/TRBV3-2|TRBJ1-4|NA|NA
CASSHSGVFDEKLFF
TGTGCCAGCAGCCACAGCGGGGTCTTTGATGAAAAACTGTTTTTT
>TRBV5-1|TRBJ1-4|once|NA
CASSLTGTQTNEKLFF
TGCGCCAGCAGCTTGACCGGGACACAAACTAATGAAAAACTGTTTTTT
>TRBV12-3/TRBV12-4|TRBJ2-3|NA|NA
CASSRGSTDTQYF
TGTGCCAGCAGTAGAGGGTCCACAGATACGCAGTATTTT
>TRBV7-9|TRBJ2-7|NA|NA
CASSPWRQRVSEQYF
TGTGCCAGCAGCCCTTGGCGACAGCGAGTCTCCGAGCAGTACTTC
>TRBV5-1|TRBJ1-2|NA|NA
CASSWADRPGGYGYTF
TGCGCCAGCAGCTGGGCAGACCGCCCGGGGGGCTATGGCTACACCTTC
>TRBV4-3|TRBJ2-1|NA|TRBD2
CASSQDPSGVYNEQFF
TGCGCCAGCAGCCAAGACCCTAGCGGAGTGTACAATGAGCAGTTCTTC
>TRBV2|TRBJ2-5|NA|TRBD2
CASSATSGAGTQYF
TGTGCCAGCAGCGCTACTAGCGGGGCCGGAACCCAGTACTTC
>TRBV7-2|TRBJ2-1|NA|TRBD2
CASSPNGLAGCSEQFF
TGTGCCAGCAGCCCGAACGGACTAGCGGGGTGTAGTGAGCAGTTCTTC
>TRBV5-1|TRBJ1-4|NA|TRBD1
CASSLVGTVNEKLFF
TGCGCCAGCAGCTTGGTTGGGACAGTCAATGAAAAACTGTTTTTT
>TRBV2|TRBJ2-7|NA|NA
CASSQVSGTRPYEQYF
TGTGCCAGCAGTCAGGTGTCAGGGACAAGACCCTACGAGCAGTACTTC
>TRBV20-1|TRBJ1-5|few|TRBD1
CSASRTGAGQPQHF
TGCAGTGCTAGTAGGACAGGGGCTGGCCAGCCCCAGCATTTT
>TRBV6-5|TRBJ2-7|NA|TRBD1
CASSYSGATGGYEQYF
TGTGCCAGCAGTTACAGTGGGGCGACAGGGGGGTACGAGCAGTACTTC
>TRBV18|TRBJ1-6|NA|TRBD1
CASSPLDRDSPLHF
TGTGCCAGCTCACCGCTGGACAGGGACTCACCCCTCCACTTT
>TRBV6-5|TRBJ1-2|NA|TRBD1
CASSPPGQVRYGYTF
TGTGCCAGCAGTCCTCCGGGACAGGTTCGCTATGGCTACACCTTC
>TRBV6-5|TRBJ2-5|NA|NA
CASSSGGRPETQYF
TGTGCCAGCAGCTCGGGGGGCCGACCCGAGACCCAGTACTTC
>TRBV20-1|TRBJ2-1|NA|TRBD2
CSASSGTSGTYNEQFF
TGCAGTGCTAGTTCCGGTACTAGCGGGACCTACAATGAGCAGTTCTTC
>TRBV28|TRBJ1-2|NA|NA
CASSSPGRTGGGYTF
TGTGCCAGCAGTTCCCCGGGGCGAACGGGGGGTGGCTACACCTTC
>TRBV24-1|TRBJ2-7|many|NA
CATERTAPYEQYF
TGTGCCACCGAAAGGACAGCACCCTACGAGCAGTACTTC
>TRBV5-1|TRBJ2-7|NA|NA
CASSLPSYEQYF
TGCGCCAGCAGCCTTCCCTCCTACGAGCAGTACTTC
>TRBV18|TRBJ2-1|NA|TRBD1
CASSPPYGRQGAVRLYNEQFF
TGTGCCAGCTCACCACCGTATGGGAGGCAGGGGGCTGTTCGCCTCTACAATGAGCAGTTCTTC
>TRBV3-1/TRBV3-2|TRBJ1-4|NA|NA
CASSLRTATNEKLFF
TGTGCCAGCAGCCTACGGACAGCAACTAATGAAAAACTGTTTTTT
>TRBV6-2/TRBV6-3|TRBJ2-7|NA|NA
CASSYTGSYEQYF
TGTGCCAGCAGTTATACAGGTTCCTACGAGCAGTACTTC
>TRBV11-3|TRBJ2-5|NA|TRBD1
CASSARDRPTETQYF
TGTGCCAGCAGCGCCCGGGACAGGCCGACGGAGACCCAGTACTTC
>TRBV18|TRBJ1-1|few|TRBD1
CASSPGTGMNTEAFF
TGTGCCAGCTCACCAGGGACAGGGATGAACACTGAAGCTTTCTTT
>TRBV18|TRBJ1-2|NA|NA
CASSQDRAPYGYTF
TGTGCCAGCTCACAGGACAGAGCTCCCTATGGCTACACCTTC
>TRBV6-6|TRBJ1-5|once|TRBD1
CASNRGPDSNQPQHF
TGTGCCAGCAACAGGGGCCCCGATAGCAATCAGCCCCAGCATTTT
>TRBV5-1|TRBJ2-3|NA|TRBD2
CASSLLAGGPSTAPDTQYF
TGCGCCAGCAGCTTGCTAGCGGGGGGGCCCAGCACAGCGCCAGATACGCAGTATTTT
>TRBV9|TRBJ1-2|NA|TRBD1
CASSDPDRGFYGYTF
TGTGCCAGCAGCGACCCGGACAGGGGATTCTATGGCTACACCTTC
>TRBV7-2|TRBJ2-2|NA|NA
CASRQQGTGELFF
TGTGCCAGCAGACAGCAGGGGACCGGGGAGCTGTTTTTT
>TRBV4-3|TRBJ2-1|NA|TRBD2
CASSQDLAGVSEQFF
TGCGCCAGCAGCCAAGATCTAGCGGGAGTGAGTGAGCAGTTCTTC
>TRBV7-9|TRBJ2-7|NA|NA
CASSLPATYYEQYF
TGTGCCAGCAGCTTACCCGCCACCTATTACGAGCAGTACTTC
>TRBV7-9|TRBJ2-5|NA|TRBD1
CASSSQGTGASETQYF
TGTGCCAGCAGCTCACAAGGGACAGGGGCATCTGAGACCCAGTACTTC
>TRBV20-1|TRBJ1-4|NA|NA
CSAANVEKLFF
TGCAGTGCTGCTAATGTTGAAAAACTGTTTTTT
>TRBV5-1|TRBJ2-5|NA|NA
CASSLVGLQETQYF
TGCGCCAGCAGCTTGGTGGGCCTCCAAGAGACCCAGTACTTC
>TRBV3-1/TRBV3-2|TRBJ2-1|NA|NA
CASSPLGGAAFF
TGTGCCAGCAGCCCGTTGGGGGGGGCGGCGTTCTTC
>TRBV6-5|TRBJ1-5|many|TRBD1
CASSQDRGLGQPQHF
TGTGCCAGCAGCCAGGACAGGGGGCTTGGTCAGCCCCAGCATTTT
>TRBV4-2|TRBJ2-1|NA|TRBD2
CASSQTRTSGGINEQFF
TGTGCCAGCAGCCAAACCCGGACTAGCGGGGGCATCAATGAGCAGTTCTTC
>TRBV27|TRBJ2-7|NA|NA
CASSLLDRDYEQYF
TGTGCCAGCAGTTTATTGGACCGGGACTACGAGCAGTACTTC
>TRBV7-2|TRBJ2-3|NA|NA
CASSLAGGLFDTQYF
TGTGCCAGCAGCTTAGCGGGGGGGCTATTTGATACGCAGTATTTT
>TRBV5-1|TRBJ1-4|NA|TRBD1
CASRPGTGGALGEKLFF
TGCGCCAGCAGGCCCGGGACAGGGGGCGCGTTGGGCGAAAAACTGTTTTTT
>TRBV5-1|TRBJ2-7|NA|TRBD1
CASRGQGSAYEQYF
TGCGCCAGCAGGGGACAGGGAAGTGCCTACGAGCAGTACTTC
>TRBV6-6|TRBJ2-7|few|TRBD2
CASSYSGLAGDEQYF
TGTGCCAGCAGTTACTCGGGACTAGCGGGAGACGAGCAGTACTTC
>TRBV21-1|TRBJ2-5|NA|NA
CASSALGQGAIETQYF
TGTGCCAGCAGCGCCCTCGGGCAGGGGGCCATAGAGACCCAGTACTTC
>TRBV7-6|TRBJ1-6|NA|NA
CASSLEALGHSPLHF
TGTGCCAGCAGCTTAGAGGCCTTGGGCCATTCACCCCTCCACTTT
>TRBV6-2/TRBV6-3|TRBJ2-7|NA|NA
CASSRVTGFEQYF
TGTGCCAGCAGTCGGGTAACAGGGTTCGAGCAGTACTTC
>TRBV10-2|TRBJ2-2|NA|TRBD2
CASSESGGLAGGELFF
TGCGCCAGCAGTGAGTCGGGGGGACTAGCCGGCGGGGAGCTGTTTTTT
>TRBV6-5|TRBJ2-7|NA|TRBD1
CASTQGYEQYF
TGTGCCAGCACACAGGGGTACGAGCAGTACTTC
>TRBV4-3|TRBJ1-2|NA|TRBD1
CASSQNQGAAHGYTF
TGCGCCAGCAGCCAAAATCAGGGGGCGGCTCATGGCTACACCTTC
>TRBV5-1|TRBJ1-2|NA|NA
CASSFTDTYGYTF
TGCGCCAGCAGCTTCACAGACACCTATGGCTACACCTTC
>TRBV6-5|TRBJ2-4|NA|NA
CARSPGAMRIQYF
TGTGCCCGGAGCCCAGGGGCTATGAGAATTCAGTACTTC
>TRBV12-3/TRBV12-4|TRBJ1-1|NA|NA
CASSFGGVAFF
TGTGCCAGCAGTTTCGGGGGAGTGGCTTTCTTT
>TRBV4-2|TRBJ2-7|NA|NA
CASSQDSLDSYEQYF
TGTGCCAGCAGCCAAGATTCACTGGACAGCTACGAGCAGTACTTC
>TRBV20-1|TRBJ2-1|NA|NA
CSARRDEQFF
TGCAGTGCGCGCAGGGATGAGCAGTTCTTC